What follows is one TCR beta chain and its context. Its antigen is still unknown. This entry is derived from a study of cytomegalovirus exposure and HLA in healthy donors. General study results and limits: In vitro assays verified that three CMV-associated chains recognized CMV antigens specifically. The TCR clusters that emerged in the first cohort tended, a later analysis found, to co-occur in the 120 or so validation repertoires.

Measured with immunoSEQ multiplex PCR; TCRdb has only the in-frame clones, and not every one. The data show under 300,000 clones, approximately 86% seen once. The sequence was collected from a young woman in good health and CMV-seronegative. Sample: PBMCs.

CDR3: CASSRRAGGEIIYNEQFF. The CDR3 DNA is TGTGCCAGCAGCCGGAGGGCGGGGGGGGAGATAATTTACAATGAGCAGTTCTTC. The chain recombines TRBV7-8 with TRBJ2-1; 9 bases align to TRBD2. The J segment lost 4 bases and the V segment lost 5 bases, leaving 15 bases of the junction unmatched. CDR1 is SGHVS and CDR2 is FQNEAQ in the germline V gene. The CDR3 runs 18 residues. The full variable domain, with the rest looked up from reference TRBV7-8 and TRBJ2-1, is GAGVSQSPRYKVAKRGQDVALRCDPISGHVSLFWYQQALGQGPEFLTYFQNEAQLDKSGLPSDRFFAERPEGSVSTLKIQRTQQEDSAVYLCASSRRAGGEIIYNEQFFGPGTRLTVL.